Each of the 21 T cell receptor beta chains below was sequenced from the same sample in a study of blood T cells in healthy people across ages. A second 7 to 11 cycle PCR used barcoded and J-beta primers. TCRdb itself ran the 5' RACE reads through MiXCR, one entry per CDR3 protein. The sample includes under 950,000 distinct CDR3 sequences, about 20% of them seen just once. The sample taken for sequencing was blood. These receptors were taken from a man aged 70 or older in good health.

Only a few counts were recorded for this clonotype. This chain joins TRBV7-9 and TRBJ1-4; 8 nucleotides align to TRBD1. With 4 bases clipped from V and 0 bases from J, the junction kept 7 bases outside the gene matches. CDR3 length: 17 residues. Germline lookup yields CDR1 SEHNR and CDR2 FQNEAQ (reference sequence). In nucleotides, the CDR3 is TGTGCCAGCAGCTCTCCAAGGACAGGGCCAACTAATGAAAAACTGTTTTTT. Its translation is CASSSPRTGPTNEKLFF.

The rearrangement joins TRBV4-1 to TRBJ2-1; D gene uncertain. The CDR3 is made up of 14 amino acids. The germline V and J ends were trimmed by 1 base and 8 bases, with 12 bases remaining between them. Germline CDR1 reads MGHRA; CDR2 reads YSYEKL. CDR3 coding DNA: TGCGCCAGCAGCCAAGGCGAGGACCCGGATGAGCAGTTCTTC. This gives the protein CASSQGEDPDEQFF.

The V gene is TRBV7-9, the J gene TRBJ2-7; no clear D. The CDR3 has 14 residues. Trimming took off 1 base at V and 6 bases at J, with 13 bases between the two ends. In germline, CDR1 is SEHNR, CDR2 FQNEAQ (reference sequence). The DNA of the CDR3 is TGTGCCAGCAGCTTAGGAACATTTCGGAGCGAGCAGTACTTC. Translated, it gives CASSLGTFRSEQYF.

The rearrangement uses TRBV19 and TRBJ2-3; no firm D call. The CDR3 length is 13 residues. Germline CDR1 reads LNHDA; CDR2 reads SQIVND (reference sequence). V dropped 0 bases and J dropped 6 bases, with 7 bases sitting between them. CDR3 sequence reads: CASSIDSRDTQYF. Written as DNA, the CDR3 is TGTGCCAGTAGTATAGACAGCAGGGATACGCAGTATTTT.

J is TRBJ1-5 and V is TRBV4-1; possible D gene TRBD1, 6 bases. Germline V lookup: CDR1 MGHRA, CDR2 YSYEKL. Between the trimmed V and J ends, which lost 0 bases and 6 bases, there was a span of 15 bases. This CDR3 spans 16 amino acids. Here the CDR3 reads CASSQDGQGRGQPQHF. The CDR3 DNA reads as TGCGCCAGCAGCCAAGATGGTCAAGGCAGGGGTCAGCCCCAGCATTTT.

This clonotype was observed a handful of times. The chain joins TRBV9 to TRBJ2-7; D not resolved. Per germline, CDR1 SGDLS and CDR2 YYNGEE. With 0 bases removed from V and 2 bases from J, the gap between germline ends came to 3 bases. The CDR3 loop spans 12 amino acids. The CDR3 DNA is TGTGCCAGCAGCGTAGTAACCTACGAGCAGTACGTC. Protein product: CASSVVTYEQYV.

The V call is TRBV4-1, the J call TRBJ1-1, with D maybe TRBD1 (5 bases). Trimming removed 5 bases at V and 0 bases at J, with 10 bases between. The CDR3 covers 14 residues. CDR1 is MGHRA and CDR2 is YSYEKL in the germline V gene. This CDR3 is CASSLGPLNTEAFF. Written as DNA, the CDR3 is TGCGCCAGCAGCTTGGGGCCATTGAACACTGAAGCTTTCTTT.

The V and J genes are TRBV28 and TRBJ1-5, with D perhaps TRBD1 (5 bases). V shed 3 bases and J shed 7 bases, with 19 bases lying between them. The CDR3 is made up of 16 amino acids. Germline CDR1 and CDR2: MDHEN and SYDVKM. The CDR3 sequence: CASSLSFGVEGQPQHF. In DNA, the CDR3 is TGTGCCAGCAGTTTGTCGTTCGGGGTGGAGGGGCAGCCCCAGCATTTT.

This clonotype occurred many times. The V gene is TRBV24-1, the J gene TRBJ2-5; D is ambiguous. This CDR3 has 13 amino acids. Germline CDR1 is KGHDR and CDR2 is SFDVKD. V was cut by 3 bases and J by 0 bases, with 4 bases left in between. This CDR3 reads CATSDEYQETQYF. CDR3 DNA: TGTGCCACCAGTGATGAGTACCAAGAGACCCAGTACTTC.

In nucleotides, the CDR3 is TGTGCCAGCAAAAACCGGGACAGGGAAAACACAGATACGCAGTATTTT. As protein: CASKNRDRENTDTQYF. The gene calls are TRBV11-2 and TRBJ2-3, with TRBD1 matching over 9 bases. V trimming: 7 bases; J trimming: 2 bases; junction bases outside the gene matches: 10. The CDR3 extends over 16 amino acids. Germline-derived CDR1 and CDR2 are SGHAT and FQNNGV.

This clonotype was found many times. J is TRBJ2-1 and V is TRBV20-1; D is unresolved. CDR1 and CDR2 (germline): DFQATT, SNEGSKA (reference sequence). CDR3 length: 12 residues. The V and J ends lost 2 bases and 8 bases respectively, with 10 bases between them. The CDR3 loop reads CSARPFMDEQFF. The CDR3 nucleotides are TGCAGTGCTAGACCGTTTATGGATGAGCAGTTCTTC.

This clonotype was seen at least ten times. This sequence joins TRBV4-1 and TRBJ1-2; the match to TRBD1 covers 7 bases. The CDR3 is 16 amino acids. The ends lost 0 bases at V and 5 bases at J; junction bases unmatched: 9. CDR1 is MGHRA, CDR2 YSYEKL, per germline. CDR3 sequence (DNA): TGCGCCAGCAGCCAAGATTCCAGGGGGTTACGGTATGGCTACACCTTC. Translation gives CASSQDSRGLRYGYTF.

The gene calls are TRBV11-2 and TRBJ2-1; maybe TRBD1 (6 bases). CDR1 SGHAT and CDR2 FQNNGV come from the germline V gene. V was trimmed by 5 bases and J by 9 bases, leaving 14 bases between them. CDR3 length: 13 residues. The DNA of the CDR3 is TGTGCCAGCAGCCCAGGGGCCCTCGGTGAGCAGTTCTTC. This translates into CASSPGALGEQFF.

The chain combines TRBV30 with TRBJ2-5, with D perhaps TRBD2 (7 bases). CDR1 is GTSNPN, CDR2 SVGIG, per germline (reference sequence). The V end was cut by 0 bases, the J end by 4 bases, with 9 bases between. The CDR3 runs 13 residues. CDR3 loop: CAWSVRGAETQYF. The CDR3 DNA sequence: TGTGCCTGGAGTGTACGGGGGGCAGAGACCCAGTACTTC. Based on the CDR3 plus reference TRBV30 and TRBJ2-5, the full variable domain is SQTIHQWPATLVQPVGSPLSLECTVEGTSNPNLYWYRQAAGRGLQLLFYSVGIGQISSEVPQNLSASRPQDRQFILSSKKLLLSDSGFYLCAWSVRGAETQYFGPGTRLLVL.

Regarding this clonotype: At one boundary the junction diverges from the germline segment, which might be a read error. The V and J genes are TRBV19 and TRBJ2-3; weak D call: TRBD2 (5 bases). This CDR3 has 16 residues. Germline V gene sequence: CDR1 LNHDA, CDR2 SQIVND (reference sequence). The CDR3 coding sequence is TGTGCCAGTAGCAGCGTTAGGGAGAGTGGTACAGACACGCAGTATTTT. Residues: CASSSVRESGTDTQYF.

This clonotype occurred a few times. The chain carries TRBV11-3 and TRBJ1-4; a weak D match, TRBD1 (6 bases). CDR1 and CDR2 (germline): SGHNT, YENEEA. This CDR3 region has 17 residues. Trimming cost V 5 bases and J 1 base, with 17 bases left between them. CDR3 amino acids: CASSMFGGRRTNEKLFF. The CDR3 DNA reads TGTGCCAGCAGCATGTTCGGGGGGCGGAGAACTAATGAAAAACTGTTTTTT.

This chain connects TRBV4-1 to TRBJ1-5; 9 positions match TRBD1. CDR1 and CDR2 (germline): MGHRA, YSYEKL. The trim removed 4 bases at V and 3 bases at J, leaving 7 bases unmatched. The CDR3 runs 16 residues. The CDR3 DNA follows: TGCGCCAGCAGCCTGAACCCACAGGGGGCCAATCAGCCCCAGCATTTT. Amino acid sequence: CASSLNPQGANQPQHF.

This clonotype was observed at least ten times. For the CDR3, the DNA is TGTGCCAGCAGCCTGACTAGCGGATACACAGATACGCAGTATTTT. Its protein product is CASSLTSGYTDTQYF. This rearrangement joins TRBV12-3 or TRBV12-4 to TRBJ2-3; 9 bases are a match to TRBD2. The CDR3 length is 15 residues. The ends lost 6 bases at V and 2 bases at J; junction bases unmatched: 6.

This chain links TRBV11-3 with TRBJ2-5; 7 bases align to TRBD2. Trimming took 5 bases from V and 5 from J; bases not matched to a gene: 14. The CDR3 sequence is 16 residues long. Per germline, CDR1 SGHNT and CDR2 YENEEA. Here the CDR3 reads CASSDGLVSFGETQYF. The CDR3 coding sequence is TGTGCCAGCAGCGACGGACTAGTGTCTTTTGGGGAGACCCAGTACTTC.

The genes are TRBV12-3 or TRBV12-4 and TRBJ2-1, with 9 positions matching TRBD2. The V segment lost 6 bases and the J segment 4 bases; nucleotides outside the gene matches: 10. The CDR3 is 16 amino acids. The CDR3 loop is CASSPPSGRTYNEQFF. CDR3 bases: TGTGCCAGCAGCCCCCCCAGCGGGAGGACGTACAATGAGCAGTTCTTC.

This clonotype was detected a few times. The chain combines TRBV7-2 with TRBJ2-5, with D hard to call. In germline, CDR1 is SGHTA, CDR2 FQGNSA. V was shortened by 0 bases and J by 0 bases, with 8 bases between the two germline ends. The CDR3 runs to 15 residues. The DNA of the CDR3 is TGTGCCAGCAGCTTAGCTTCGCGCAACCAAGAGACCCAGTACTTC. Translation: CASSLASRNQETQYF.